This T cell receptor beta chain was profiled in a study of graft-versus-host responses after intestinal transplantation. A note on this clone: Its target is not known.

This table comes from immunoSEQ multiplex PCR, and its TCRdb copy is limited to in-frame clones, with some not included. In the table there are tens of thousands of clones, around 90% of which are singletons. The study's findings and limits: Within the allografts of patients who had graft-donor T cell macrochimerism, graft-versus-host to host-versus-graft clonal ratios were high. GvH clonotypes were identified within recipient marrow, with a subset emerging first in ileum or blood.

Both intraepithelial and lamina propria lymphocytes were released by processing graft tissue. CDR1 and CDR2 from the germline V gene are SGDLS and YYNGEE. The CDR3 is 13 residues long. Trimming stripped 3 bases from V and 6 bases from J, with 12 bases between. This sequence originates from a human patient who received an intestinal transplant, so some T cells may come from the graft donor. Sequences were derived from ileum tissue, sampled about 28 weeks after intestinal transplant. This chain connects TRBV9 to TRBJ1-2, with D maybe TRBD1 (5 bases). CDR3 nucleotides: TGTGCCAGCAGCGAGCCGGGACGGGATGGCTACACCTTC. Protein product: CASSEPGRDGYTF.